The clone carrying this TCR beta chain was observed a few times. The antigen is not known. The data are from a study of identical twins. Study-level findings and limits: The presence of invariant MAIT and iNKT cells could partly confound analyses of zero-insertion sequences. Within beta out-of-frame sequences, the excess sharing observed between twins was weaker. Cross-sectional statistics underpinned the conclusions; the same donors were not followed.

TCRdb used MiXCR to reprocess the 5' RACE reads, holding one entry per CDR3 protein. The sample holds more than 250,000 distinct CDR3 sequences, approximately 8.5% seen once. The V gene's germline CDR1 is SGHRS and CDR2 YFSETQ. The CDR3 is made up of 16 amino acids. After removal of 3 bases from V and 3 bases from J, the junction contained 9 bases not matched to a gene. The sample also formed part of further work on yellow fever vaccine responses in identical twins.

Sequencing was done on a sample of memory (CD45RO+) T cells sorted from blood. The sequence came from a woman younger than 30 in good health. This chain connects TRBV5-1 to TRBJ2-1, with TRBD2 identical over 7 bases. The CDR3 DNA reads TGCGCCAGCAGCTCCTCATTACTAGCGAGCTACAATGAGCAGTTCTTC. Translated: CASSSSLLASYNEQFF.